This T cell receptor beta chain emerged from a study of molecular identifiers for immune sequencing clone quantification. This clonotype turned up a few times. CDR1 SGHTA and CDR2 FQGTGA come from the germline V gene. The CDR3 contains 15 residues. V was trimmed by 2 bases and J by 2 bases, leaving 10 bases between them. TCRdb independently ran MiXCR on the PCR reads; one entry per CDR3 protein. This table holds 350,000 or so distinct CDR3 sequences, about 22% found once. The chain combines TRBV7-3 with TRBJ2-1, with D hard to call. The source material was naive CD8+ T cells from blood, with Jurkat cell RNA spiked in. This sample's subset: FACS-sorted CD8+CD4-CCR7+CD45RA+ naive T cells. The TCR originated in a human donor in good health. Some libraries in this study had Jurkat cell RNA spiked in. Here the CDR3 DNA reads TGTGCCAGCAGCTTAGGGCGAACAGCCTACAATGAGCAGTTCTTC. Translation: CASSLGRTAYNEQFF.